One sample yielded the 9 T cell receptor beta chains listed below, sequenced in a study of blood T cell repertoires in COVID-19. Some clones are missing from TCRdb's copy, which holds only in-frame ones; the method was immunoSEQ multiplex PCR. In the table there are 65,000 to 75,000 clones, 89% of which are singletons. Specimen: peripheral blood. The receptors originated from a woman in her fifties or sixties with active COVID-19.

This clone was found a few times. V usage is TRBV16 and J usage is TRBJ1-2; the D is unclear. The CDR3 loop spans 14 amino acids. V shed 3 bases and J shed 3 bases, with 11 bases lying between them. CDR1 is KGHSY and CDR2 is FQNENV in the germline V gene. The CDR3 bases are TGTGCCAGCAGCCATCTGGGTGCGGACTATGGCTACACCTTC. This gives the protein CASSHLGADYGYTF.

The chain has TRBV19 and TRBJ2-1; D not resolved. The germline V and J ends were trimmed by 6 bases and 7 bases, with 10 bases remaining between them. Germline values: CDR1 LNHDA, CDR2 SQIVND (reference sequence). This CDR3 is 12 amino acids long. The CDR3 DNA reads TGTGCCAGTAGCCATACGGGTAATGAGCAGTTCTTC. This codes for CASSHTGNEQFF.

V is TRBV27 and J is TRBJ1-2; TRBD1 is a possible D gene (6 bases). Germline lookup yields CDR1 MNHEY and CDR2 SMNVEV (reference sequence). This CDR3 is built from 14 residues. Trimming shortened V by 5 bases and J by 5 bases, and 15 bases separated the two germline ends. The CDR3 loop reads CASSQTGPSYGYTF. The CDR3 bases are TGTGCCAGCAGTCAGACAGGCCCCTCATATGGCTACACCTTC.

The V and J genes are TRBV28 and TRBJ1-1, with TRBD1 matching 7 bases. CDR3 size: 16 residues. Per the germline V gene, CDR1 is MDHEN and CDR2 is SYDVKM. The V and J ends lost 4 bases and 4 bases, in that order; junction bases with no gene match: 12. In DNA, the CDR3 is TGTGCCAGCAGTTCACCCTCGACAGGGTGGGGCACTGAAGCTTTCTTT. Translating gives CASSSPSTGWGTEAFF. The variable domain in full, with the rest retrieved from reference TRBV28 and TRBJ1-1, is DVKVTQSSRYLVKRTGEKVFLECVQDMDHENMFWYRQDPGLGLRLIYFSYDVKMKEKGDIPEGYSVSREKKERFSLILESASTNQTSMYLCASSSPSTGWGTEAFFGQGTRLTVV.

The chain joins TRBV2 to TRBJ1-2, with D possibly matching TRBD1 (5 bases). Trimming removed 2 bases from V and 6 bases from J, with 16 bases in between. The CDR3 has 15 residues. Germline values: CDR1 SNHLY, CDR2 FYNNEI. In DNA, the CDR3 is TGTGCCAGCAGTGAAAGCCCGACGGGGGGGAATGGCTACACCTTC. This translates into CASSESPTGGNGYTF.

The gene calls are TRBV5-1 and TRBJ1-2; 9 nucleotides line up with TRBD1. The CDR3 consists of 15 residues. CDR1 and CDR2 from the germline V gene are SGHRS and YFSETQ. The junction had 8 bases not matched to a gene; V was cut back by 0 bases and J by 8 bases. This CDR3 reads CASSLGRDRVYGYTF. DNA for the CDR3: TGCGCCAGCAGCTTGGGAAGGGACAGGGTTTACGGCTACACCTTC.

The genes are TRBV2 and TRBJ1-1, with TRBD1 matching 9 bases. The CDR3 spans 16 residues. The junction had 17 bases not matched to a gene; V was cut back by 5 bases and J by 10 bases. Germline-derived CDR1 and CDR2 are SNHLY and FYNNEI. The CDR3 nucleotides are TGTGCCAGCAGTCCTACCCCGGGACAGGGCGCGCCGGTAGCTTTCTTT. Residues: CASSPTPGQGAPVAFF. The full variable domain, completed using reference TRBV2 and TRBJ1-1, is EPEVTQTPSHQVTQMGQEVILRCVPISNHLYFYWYRQILGQKVEFLVSFYNNEISEKSEIFDDQFSVERPDGSNFTLKIRSTKLEDSAMYFCASSPTPGQGAPVAFFGQGTRLTVV.

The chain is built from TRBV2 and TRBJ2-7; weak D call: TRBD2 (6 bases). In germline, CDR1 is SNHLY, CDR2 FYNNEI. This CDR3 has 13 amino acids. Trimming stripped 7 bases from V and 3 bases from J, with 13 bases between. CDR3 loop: CASIASGYYEQYF. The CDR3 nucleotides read TGTGCCAGCATTGCCAGCGGGTACTACGAGCAGTACTTC.

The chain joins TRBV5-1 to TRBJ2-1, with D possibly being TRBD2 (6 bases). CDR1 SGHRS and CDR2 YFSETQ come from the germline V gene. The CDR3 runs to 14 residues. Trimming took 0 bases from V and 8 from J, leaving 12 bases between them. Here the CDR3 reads CASSLGGDWDEQFF. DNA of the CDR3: TGCGCCAGCAGCTTGGGCGGGGATTGGGATGAGCAGTTCTTC. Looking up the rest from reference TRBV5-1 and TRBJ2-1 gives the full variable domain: KAGVTQTPRYLIKTRGQQVTLSCSPISGHRSVSWYQQTPGQGLQFLFEYFSETQRNKGNFPGRFSGRQFSNSRSEMNVSTLELGDSALYLCASSLGGDWDEQFFGPGTRLTVL.